A single sample gave rise to the 3 T cell receptor beta chains below, sequenced in a study of blood T cell repertoires in COVID-19. Assay: immunoSEQ multiplex PCR; the TCRdb copy retains only in-frame clones and omits some. The sample shows about 220,000 clones, approximately 91% of them seen only once. Specimen: peripheral blood. The source is a man aged 40-50 years with acute or convalescent COVID-19.

This rearrangement joins TRBV4-1 to TRBJ1-2; D not resolved. V was trimmed by 3 bases and J by 6 bases, leaving 23 bases between them. CDR1 and CDR2 from the germline V gene are MGHRA and YSYEKL. CDR3 length: 17 residues. CDR3 in amino acids: CASSQDLYQSGEHGYTF. The CDR3 DNA sequence: TGCGCCAGCAGCCAGGACCTATACCAGTCCGGGGAACATGGCTACACCTTC.

In its sample, this clone was seen once. This chain uses TRBV5-1 with TRBJ2-7, with unresolved D. CDR1 is SGHRS, CDR2 YFSETQ, per germline. Trimming removed 6 bases at V and 2 bases at J, with 18 bases between. The CDR3 extends over 15 amino acids. The CDR3: CASTFDTVPTYEQYF. The CDR3 coding sequence is TGCGCCAGCACCTTTGACACGGTGCCTACCTACGAGCAGTACTTC.

The J gene is TRBJ2-5, the V gene TRBV11-2; 7 nucleotides match TRBD1. The CDR3 spans 13 residues. J was trimmed by 5 bases and V by 5 bases; bases with no gene match: 5. CDR1 and CDR2 from the germline V gene are SGHAT and FQNNGV. CDR3 nucleotide sequence: TGTGCCAGCAGCCTCGGGACAGCGGAGACCCAGTACTTC. It yields the protein CASSLGTAETQYF.